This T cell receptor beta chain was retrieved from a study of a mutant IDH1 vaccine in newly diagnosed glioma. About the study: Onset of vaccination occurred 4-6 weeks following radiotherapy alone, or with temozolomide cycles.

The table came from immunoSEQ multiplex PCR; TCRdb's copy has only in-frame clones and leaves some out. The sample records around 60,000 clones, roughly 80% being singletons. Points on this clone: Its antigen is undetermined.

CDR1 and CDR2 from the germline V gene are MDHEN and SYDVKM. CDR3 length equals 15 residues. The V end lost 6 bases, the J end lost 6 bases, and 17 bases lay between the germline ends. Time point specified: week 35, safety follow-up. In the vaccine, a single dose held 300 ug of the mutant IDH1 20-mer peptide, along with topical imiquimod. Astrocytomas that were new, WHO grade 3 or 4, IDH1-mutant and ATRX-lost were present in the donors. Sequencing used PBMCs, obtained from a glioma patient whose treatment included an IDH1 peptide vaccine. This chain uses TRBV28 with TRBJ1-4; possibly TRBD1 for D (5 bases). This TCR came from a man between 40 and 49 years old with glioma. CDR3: CASRGITGTHEKLFF. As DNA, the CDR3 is TGTGCCAGCAGGGGTATTACCGGGACCCATGAAAAACTGTTTTTT.